This TCR beta chain was sequenced in a study of T cells in Graves' hyperthyroidism and ophthalmopathy. Graves' hyperthyroidism qualified as stable when ophthalmopathy did not progress within 18 months. Exclusion followed for patients with uncontrolled infection, other autoimmune disease, pregnancy or lactation. Diagnoses rested on clinical symptoms, serum thyroxine and TRAb, thyroid ultrasound and orbital computed tomography. The CDR3 regions of TCR beta were amplified from RNA transcripts. A first-round RT-PCR of the TCR CDR3 used the HTBI primer set. Each CDR3 protein gets one entry after TCRdb re-called the multiplex PCR reads with MiXCR. In the table there are fewer than 600,000 distinct CDR3 sequences, around 15% of which are singletons. Germline CDR1 is GTSNPN and CDR2 is SVGIG (reference sequence). Trimming took 3 bases from V and 9 from J; bases not matched to a gene: 7. The CDR3 covers 14 residues.

This clonotype was seen repeatedly, ten times or more. The chain combines TRBV30 with TRBJ1-6; 8 nucleotides match TRBD1. This receptor was obtained from a woman between 18 and 30 years old with Graves' hyperthyroidism. Sequenced input: blood. The chain's CDR3 is CAWRAQGVGSPLHF. CDR3 nucleotides: TGTGCCTGGAGGGCACAGGGGGTTGGTTCACCCCTCCACTTT.